This TCR beta chain was obtained from a study of beta chain features in type 1 diabetes. The investigators reverse transcribed all of the isolated RNA, so they sequenced expressed TCRB transcripts. An average of approximately 4 million reads was obtained for naive, central memory and regulatory T cell samples. TCRdb's table, derived via immunoSEQ multiplex PCR, lists solely in-frame clones and lacks some. This table holds around 300,000 clones, approximately 8.1% found once. There are 15 residues in the CDR3. Germline loops: CDR1 MGHDK, CDR2 SYGVNS. Trimming left V 7 bases short and J 2 bases short, with 17 bases between. Only one heparinised blood draw was taken per donor, and its volume averaged around 100 mL. The authors sorted CD4+ naive, central memory, regulatory and stem cell-like memory cells via CD45RO/CCR7/CD25/CD127/CD95/CD27.

The sample consisted of central memory CD4+ T cells from blood. The clonotype comes from a woman younger than 35 in good health. The chain uses TRBV25-1 and TRBJ2-5, with D possibly being TRBD2 (6 bases). The CDR3 loop reads CASTPAGRQQETQYF. CDR3 sequence (DNA): TGTGCCAGCACCCCCGCGGGGCGGCAGCAAGAGACCCAGTACTTC.